The sample holds one count of the clone carrying this TCR beta chain. As yet, its antigen is unknown. The V gene lost 3 bases and the J gene lost 2 bases, with 19 bases spanning the gap. Per germline, CDR1 SEHNR and CDR2 FQNEAQ (reference sequence). The CDR3 contains 17 residues. Sequencing used immunoSEQ multiplex PCR; TCRdb keeps in-frame clones, though not all of them. This sample has 200,000 to 250,000 clones, with approximately 88% found just once. The data belong to a study of cytomegalovirus exposure and HLA in healthy donors. Overall study findings and caveats: One later analysis, an examination of the 90 to 150 validation repertoires, found that first-cohort TCR clusters tended to co-occur in them. Researchers catalogued roughly 170 TCR beta chains as cytomegalovirus-associated. Most TCR sequences proved rare, with some public TCRs found in many donors. Testing in vitro showed a few CMV-associated chains specific for CMV antigens.

The chain carries TRBV7-9 and TRBJ1-2, with D unresolved. The material sequenced was PBMCs. The sequence was obtained from a woman under 40 in good health and CMV-seropositive. DNA for the CDR3: TGTGCCAGCAGCTTCATCCAAAGCTACACCCCGAACTATGGCTACACCTTC. The encoded protein is CASSFIQSYTPNYGYTF.